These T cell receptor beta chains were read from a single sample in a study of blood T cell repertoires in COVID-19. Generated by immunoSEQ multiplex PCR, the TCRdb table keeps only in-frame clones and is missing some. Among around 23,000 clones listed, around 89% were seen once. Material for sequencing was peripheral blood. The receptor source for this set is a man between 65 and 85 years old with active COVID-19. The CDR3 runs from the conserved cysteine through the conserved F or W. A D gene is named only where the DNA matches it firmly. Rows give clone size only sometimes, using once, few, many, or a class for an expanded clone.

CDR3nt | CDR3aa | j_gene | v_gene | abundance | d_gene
TGTGCCAGCAGCGTTAGCGGGGCCAGCTCCTACAATGAGCAGTTCTTC | CASSVSGASSYNEQFF | TRBJ2-1 | TRBV9 | - | TRBD2
TGTGCCACCAGTGATTCCCGGGACAGTCACACCGGGGAGCTGTTTTTT | CATSDSRDSHTGELFF | TRBJ2-2 | TRBV24-1 | - | TRBD1
TGTGCCATCAGTGAGAACAGGGATGGCAATCAGCCCCAGCATTTT | CAISENRDGNQPQHF | TRBJ1-5 | TRBV10-3 | medium-sized | -
TGCGCCAGCAGTGTCGGGATCACCTACGAGCAGTACTTC | CASSVGITYEQYF | TRBJ2-7 | TRBV10-2 | - | -
TGTGCCAGTAGTATTTTCCACTCGACTGACTCCAATCAGCCCCAGCATTTT | CASSIFHSTDSNQPQHF | TRBJ1-5 | TRBV19 | - | -
TGTGCCAGCAGCTTATCCGTACGGGGCACAGATACGCAGTATTTT | CASSLSVRGTDTQYF | TRBJ2-3 | TRBV7-3 | - | -
TGCGCCAGCAGTGGGGGGACAGTAAACACCGGGGAGCTGTTTTTT | CASSGGTVNTGELFF | TRBJ2-2 | TRBV10-1 | - | TRBD1
TGTGCCAGCAGCGTAGAGGCGGGAGGGCCTGTCGGGGAGCTGTTTTTT | CASSVEAGGPVGELFF | TRBJ2-2 | TRBV9 | - | TRBD2
TGTGCCAGCAGCTTGGCCCCGGGACAGGGCCAAGAGACCCAGTACTTC | CASSLAPGQGQETQYF | TRBJ2-5 | TRBV5-4 | once | TRBD1
TGTGCCAGCAGCACCGACAGGGTAGGCGGCGGTACGCAGTATTTT | CASSTDRVGGGTQYF | TRBJ2-3 | TRBV7-3 | - | TRBD1
TGTGCCAGCAGTTTCTGGCGGCAGGGGGACCAGCCCCAGCATTTT | CASSFWRQGDQPQHF | TRBJ1-5 | TRBV28 | - | TRBD1
TGTGCCAGCAGCTTACCCGGGACAGTTCCTCGGTTAGCAGGGGGGGGCTACACCTTC | CASSLPGTVPRLAGGGYTF | TRBJ1-2 | TRBV7-9 | - | TRBD1
TGTGCCAGCAGTCCAACAGGGGGAAAGAATTCACCCCTCCACTTT | CASSPTGGKNSPLHF | TRBJ1-6 | TRBV27 | few | TRBD1
TGTGCCAGCAGTGAAGGAGGGAACACTGAAGCTTTCTTT | CASSEGGNTEAFF | TRBJ1-1 | TRBV25-1 | - | -
TGTGCCAGCAGCCAAGACCGGTTAGCGGGAAGCACCGGGGAGCTGTTTTTT | CASSQDRLAGSTGELFF | TRBJ2-2 | TRBV4-2 | - | TRBD2
TGTGCCAGCAGCCAGGGGTGGGGGGGGTACGAGCAGTACTTC | CASSQGWGGYEQYF | TRBJ2-7 | TRBV13 | - | -
TGTGCCAGCAGCTTGGCTCCGGGACAGGAGGGCTACGAGCAGTACTTC | CASSLAPGQEGYEQYF | TRBJ2-7 | TRBV5-8 | - | TRBD1
TGTGCCAGCAGGGAATTTGGGGGTAGCGGGGGGCGGAATGAGCAGTTCTTC | CASREFGGSGGRNEQFF | TRBJ2-1 | TRBV27 | - | TRBD2
TGTGCCAGCAGTGAATGGGGGGTGAGTTCACCCCTCCACTTT | CASSEWGVSSPLHF | TRBJ1-6 | TRBV6-1 | - | -
TGTGCCAGCAGTGAAGCTTACCCGGGACAGGGGACGGACACTGAAGCTTTCTTT | CASSEAYPGQGTDTEAFF | TRBJ1-1 | TRBV6-1 | once | TRBD1
TGTGCCAGCAGCGAGGGGACTAATGAAAAACTGTTTTTT | CASSEGTNEKLFF | TRBJ1-4 | TRBV9 | once | -
TGCAGCGTCGCGACAGGGTTCGGTCAGCCCCAGCATTTT | CSVATGFGQPQHF | TRBJ1-5 | TRBV29-1 | - | TRBD1
TGTGCCAGCAGTGGCGACACGAGAACCTTAAACCTGAGAGACGAGCAGTACTTC | CASSGDTRTLNLRDEQYF | TRBJ2-7 | TRBV6-8 | - | -
TGCAGTGCTAGTAGCGAGCCTGAAGCTTTCTTT | CSASSEPEAFF | TRBJ1-1 | TRBV20-1 | once | -
TGTGCCAGCAGCACGGGGGAGACCCAGTACTTC | CASSTGETQYF | TRBJ2-5 | TRBV6-6 | - | -
TGTGCCACCAGCAGAAAGACAGCTAACTATGGCTACACCTTC | CATSRKTANYGYTF | TRBJ1-2 | TRBV15 | - | -
TGTGCCAGCTCCTGGGACAGGCGACATCAGCCCCAGCATTTT | CASSWDRRHQPQHF | TRBJ1-5 | TRBV18 | - | TRBD1
TGCGCCAGCAGCTTGGCCGGGGGGGCGCCCCTTACCGGGGAGCTGTTTTTT | CASSLAGGAPLTGELFF | TRBJ2-2 | TRBV5-1 | - | TRBD2